The entry below describes one T cell receptor beta chain. Its antigen is not identified. This entry is derived from a study of regulatory dendritic cells for organ transplantation. Regarding the study as a whole: Naive CD4+ and CD8+ repertoires were highly diverse; memory CD8+ was most oligoclonal. Mature dendritic cells appeared to drive more memory CD8+ clonal expansion than regulatory ones. The authors noted considerable between-person heterogeneity in alloreactive memory CD8+ cells.

Assay: immunoSEQ multiplex PCR; the TCRdb copy retains only in-frame clones and omits some. This sample carries tens of thousands of clones, 85% to 95% of them seen once, and the ten largest clones take 0.11%. FACS sorted CD4+ or CD8+ T cells into CD45RA+ naive and CD45RO+ memory. Trimming pared 5 bases from V and 1 base from J, leaving 10 bases between. Per germline, CDR1 LNHDA and CDR2 SQIVND (reference sequence). The CDR3 has 14 residues. The receptor was isolated from a human donor in good health. The chain is built from TRBV19 and TRBJ2-3, with no clear D. The sequenced material came from naive CD8+ T cells from blood. Subset indicated: CD45RA+ naive T cells. CDR3 loop: CASSPTVGTDTQYF. The CDR3 region has the DNA TGTGCCAGTAGTCCCACGGTTGGCACAGATACGCAGTATTTT.